The clone carrying this T cell receptor (beta chain) was counted ten times or more. RNA transcripts yielded amplified TCR beta CDR3 regions. The HTBI primer set served for first-round RT-PCR of the TCR CDR3. TCRdb reprocessed the multiplex PCR reads via MiXCR and lists one record per CDR3 protein. The sample has 360,000 or so distinct CDR3 sequences, around 15% seen once. Germline lookup yields CDR1 DFQATT and CDR2 SNEGSKA (reference sequence). This CDR3 is built from 18 residues. The V gene lost 0 bases and the J gene lost 0 bases, with 20 bases spanning the gap. PBMCs were derived from about 9.1 ml fresh peripheral blood. This record belongs to a study of T cells in Graves' hyperthyroidism and ophthalmopathy. Study at large: Prior to any treatment, at the point of initial diagnosis, peripheral blood was collected.

V gene TRBV20-1 combines with J gene TRBJ2-5, with D tentatively TRBD1 (5 bases). The source material was blood. This sequence was found in a woman aged 55-70 years with Graves' ophthalmopathy. In DNA, the CDR3 is TGCAGTGCTAGAGATGCCGCTGTTGGGGCCTCGTACCAAGAGACCCAGTACTTC. It yields the protein CSARDAAVGASYQETQYF.